This T cell receptor (beta chain) is drawn from a study of regulatory T cells. Study observations and caveats: Skewed V and J usage and few unique V-J pairs marked patient repertoires, most in Tregs. Patient CD8+ T cells trended toward lower Shannon entropy than controls.

The PCR used 52 TRBV and 13 TRBJ primers. Measured with immunoSEQ multiplex PCR; TCRdb has only the in-frame clones, and not every one. The data contain just over 20,000 clones, over 85% of them seen just once; the ten biggest clones take up 3.5% to 4%. This clone ranks as medium-sized. Its antigen is still unknown. In the same sample, other DNA sequences code for this CDR3. Every patient with CD3G deficiency had evidence of autoimmunity. Input material: CD8+ T cells sorted from blood. The TCR was taken from a child aged 2 to 15 with CD3G deficiency.

The CDR3 region has the DNA TGTGCCAGCAGAGACCGGGACAGGGTAAACACTGAAGCTTTCTTT. Translated: CASRDRDRVNTEAFF. The chain carries TRBV6-1 and TRBJ1-1; TRBD1 aligns across 9 bases. The V and J ends lost 6 bases and 2 bases, in that order; junction bases with no gene match: 7. Germline values: CDR1 MNHNS, CDR2 SASEGT. The CDR3 loop spans 15 amino acids.